The 20 T cell receptor beta chains listed next were all sequenced from one sample in a study of blood T cell repertoires in COVID-19. Data came from immunoSEQ multiplex PCR; TCRdb stores just in-frame clones and leaves some out. Found here are 200,000 to 250,000 clones, about 80% of them singletons; the top ten hold 4% to 6%. The sequenced sample was peripheral blood. Receptors were obtained from a woman older than 75 with active or convalescent COVID-19.

J is TRBJ2-2 and V is TRBV10-3; tentatively, D is TRBD2 (5 bases). The CDR3 length is 14 residues. Germline V gives CDR1 ENHRY, CDR2 SYGVKD. Trimming took 6 bases from V and 5 from J, leaving 13 bases between them. The CDR3 region has the DNA TGTGCCATCAGGGCCGGGGTTAGTACCGGGGAGCTGTTTTTT. Translated, it gives CAIRAGVSTGELFF.

Points on this clone: A junction end diverges from the germline sequence, so it may reflect a read error. DNA of the CDR3: TGTGCCAGCAGTTCGAGTCGAATCTCGAACACCGGGGAGCTATTTTTT. Its protein is CASSSSRISNTGELFF. The gene calls are TRBV2 and TRBJ2-2, with D tentatively TRBD2 (5 bases). Looked up from germline, CDR1 is SNHLY and CDR2 is FYNNEI. The CDR3 has 16 amino acids.

The chain links TRBV23-1 to TRBJ1-5; D is undetermined. TRBV23-1 is treated as an ORF (open reading frame) with a function not yet certain. The CDR3 is made up of 16 amino acids. V lost 2 bases and J lost 0, with 11 bases in between. CDR3 in DNA: TGCGCCAGCAGTCAACGGAGCAGCCATAGCAATCAGCCCCAGCATTTT. Its translation: CASSQRSSHSNQPQHF.

The chain combines TRBV2 with TRBJ2-1, with 15 nucleotides matching TRBD2. V shed 7 bases and J 6 bases; nucleotides not matched to a gene: 10. Germline loops: CDR1 SNHLY, CDR2 FYNNEI. This CDR3 is 17 amino acids long. The CDR3 DNA reads TGTGCCAGCACCCCGGGACTAGCGGGGGGCCAATTCAATGAGCAGTTCTTC. It codes for CASTPGLAGGQFNEQFF.

The CDR3 DNA follows: TGCAGCGTTGCGGTTGTGAGCACAGATACGCAGTATTTT. Its protein product is CSVAVVSTDTQYF. The V call is TRBV29-1, the J call TRBJ2-3; D ambiguous. The V end lost 4 bases, the J end lost 0 bases, and 8 bases lay between the germline ends. The CDR3 consists of 13 residues. Per germline, CDR1 SQVTM and CDR2 ANQGSEA.

J is TRBJ2-1 and V is TRBV19, with 8 bases lining up with TRBD1. The CDR3 spans 17 residues. Germline CDR1 LNHDA, CDR2 SQIVND (reference sequence). The V and J ends lost 4 bases and 1 base, in that order; junction bases with no gene match: 9. CDR3 sequence reads: CASSTPSDRVSYNEQFF. CDR3 DNA sequence: TGTGCCAGTAGTACACCCTCGGACAGGGTATCCTACAATGAGCAGTTCTTC.

This chain connects TRBV19 to TRBJ1-6; D perhaps matches TRBD1 (6 bases). V gave up 4 bases and J gave up 7 bases, with 8 bases separating them. Germline assignment: CDR1 LNHDA and CDR2 SQIVND (reference sequence). This CDR3 has 13 amino acids. CDR3 residues: CASSNGQNSPLHF. CDR3 DNA: TGTGCCAGTAGTAATGGACAGAATTCACCCCTCCACTTT.

The CDR3 DNA reads as TGCGCCAGCAGTGAGGGCAGGGTCAACTCACCCCTCCACTTT. It yields the protein CASSEGRVNSPLHF. The V call is TRBV10-2, the J call TRBJ1-6; D may be TRBD1 (5 bases). Germline V lookup: CDR1 WSHSY, CDR2 SAAADI. Trimming removed 2 bases from V and 10 bases from J, with 12 bases in between. This CDR3 comprises 14 residues.

This clone was found a few times. This chain uses TRBV28 with TRBJ1-5, with D tentatively TRBD1 (6 bases). Trimming cost V 5 bases and J 5 bases, with 13 bases left between them. Germline V gene lookup returns CDR1 MDHEN and CDR2 SYDVKM. CDR3 size: 14 residues. The CDR3: CASSNRVADQPQHF. CDR3 bases: TGTGCCAGCAGTAACAGGGTGGCAGATCAGCCCCAGCATTTT.

This CDR3 is CASSPKTRGNTEAFF. CDR3 DNA sequence: TGTGCCAGCTCACCGAAGACCCGGGGGAACACTGAAGCTTTCTTT. This rearrangement joins TRBV18 to TRBJ1-1; the D is unclear. The V end lost 3 bases, the J end lost 1 base, and 12 bases lay between the germline ends. The CDR3 loop spans 15 amino acids. Germline CDR1 KGHSH, CDR2 LQKENI.

This clone was seen only a few times. The rearrangement joins TRBV28 to TRBJ2-2, with a tentative D call TRBD2 (6 bases). The germline CDR1 and CDR2 sequences are MDHEN and SYDVKM. Trimming removed 3 bases from V and 3 bases from J, with 11 bases in between. This CDR3 has 15 residues. The CDR3 bases are TGTGCCAGCAGTTTGACTCTAGCGTACACCGGGGAGCTGTTTTTT. Amino acid sequence: CASSLTLAYTGELFF.

This clone is a singleton in its sample. The chain employs TRBV6-2 or TRBV6-3 and TRBJ1-2, with 10 bases that match TRBD1. Germline V gene data show CDR1 as MNHEY and CDR2 as SVGEGT. V trimming: 6 bases; J trimming: 12 bases; junction bases outside the gene matches: 10. This CDR3 spans 13 amino acids. The CDR3: CASSLGQGGSDTF. DNA of the CDR3: TGTGCCAGCAGCCTCGGACAGGGGGGCTCGGACACCTTC.

The chain links TRBV3-1 (or the pseudogene TRBV3-2) to TRBJ2-7; D uncertain. The length of the CDR3 is 15 residues. The V gene lost 4 bases and the J gene lost 4 bases, with 17 bases spanning the gap. Germline CDR1 is LGHDT and CDR2 is YNNKEL (reference sequence). The CDR3 DNA sequence: TGTGCCAGCAGCCCGTACGGTTTGCCACGATACGAGCAGTACTTC. This gives the protein CASSPYGLPRYEQYF.

The chain links TRBV18 to TRBJ1-5, with 7 bases lining up with TRBD1. The CDR3 spans 15 residues. V shed 0 bases and J 9 bases; nucleotides not matched to a gene: 8. CDR1 and CDR2 from the germline V gene are KGHSH and LQKENI. This CDR3 is CASSPPGGRTTPQHF. The CDR3 DNA reads TGTGCCAGCTCACCACCAGGGGGCAGAACGACGCCCCAGCATTTT.

V usage is TRBV5-5 and J usage is TRBJ2-1; 7 bases line up with TRBD2. The ends lost 1 base at V and 7 bases at J; junction bases unmatched: 11. The CDR3 loop spans 16 amino acids. The germline V gene encodes CDR1 SGHKS and CDR2 YYEKEE (reference sequence). CDR3 loop: CASSLIPGLSTNEQFF. For the CDR3, the DNA is TGTGCCAGCAGCTTGATCCCGGGACTATCAACGAATGAGCAGTTCTTC.

This clone was detected once. The genes are TRBV10-1 and TRBJ1-1; D possibly corresponds to TRBD1 (5 bases). The CDR3 runs 15 residues. V was cut by 0 bases and J by 1 base, with 9 bases left in between. Germline assignment: CDR1 WNHNN and CDR2 SYGVQD (reference sequence). CDR3 protein: CASSESLGPNTEAFF. DNA of the CDR3: TGCGCCAGCAGTGAGTCACTGGGGCCGAACACTGAAGCTTTCTTT.

The chain links TRBV3-1 (or the pseudogene TRBV3-2) to TRBJ2-2; 7 positions match TRBD1. CDR1 is LGHDT, CDR2 YNNKEL, per germline (reference sequence). CDR3 length equals 15 residues. The V segment lost 5 bases and the J segment 4 bases; nucleotides outside the gene matches: 7. This CDR3 is CASSKTGRGTGELFF. CDR3 DNA sequence: TGTGCCAGCAGCAAGACAGGGCGTGGCACCGGGGAGCTGTTTTTT.

The chain carries TRBV18 and TRBJ2-5, with 9 bases matching TRBD1. There are 13 residues in the CDR3. With V trimmed by 3 bases and J by 5 bases, 1 base remained unmatched. Germline V gene sequence: CDR1 KGHSH, CDR2 LQKENI. The CDR3 bases are TGTGCCAGCTCACCTGGACAGGGGGAGACCCAGTACTTC. Its protein is CASSPGQGETQYF.

The V call is TRBV12-5, the J call TRBJ1-2; possible D gene TRBD1, 5 bases. Trimming took off 0 bases at V and 4 bases at J, with 9 bases between the two ends. Germline V gene data show CDR1 as LGHNT and CDR2 as FRNRAP. The CDR3 runs 14 residues. The chain's CDR3 is CASGLVPGGYGYTF. The CDR3 coding sequence is TGTGCTAGTGGTTTGGTACCCGGGGGCTATGGCTACACCTTC. Full variable domain (outside the CDR3, taken from reference TRBV12-5 and TRBJ1-2): DARVTQTPRHKVTEMGQEVTMRCQPILGHNTVFWYRQTMMQGLELLAYFRNRAPLDDSGMPKDRFSAEMPDATLATLKIQPSEPRDSAVYFCASGLVPGGYGYTFGSGTRLTVV.

This clone was seen only once. The chain is built from TRBV19 and TRBJ1-4, with a weak D call TRBD1 (5 bases). V lost 5 bases, J lost 14 bases, and 21 bases lay in between. From germline, CDR1 is LNHDA and CDR2 SQIVND (reference sequence). The CDR3 sequence is 14 residues long. CDR3 DNA sequence: TGTGCCAGTAGTCTGATTTCGGCGGACAATAATCTGTTTTTT. Amino acids: CASSLISADNNLFF.